The source of this T cell receptor beta chain is a study of beta chain features in type 1 diabetes. Study-wide points: Cells with high TCR expression could be over-represented by cDNA sequencing. It was among patients, rather than healthy donors, that naive, central memory and Treg TCRB repertoires appeared more similar. Shorter templates might be favored by PCR, equally in patients and controls.

All of the isolated RNA was reverse transcribed, so expressed TCRB transcripts were sequenced. An average of about 3.6 million reads was obtained for naive, central memory and regulatory T cell samples. The table came from immunoSEQ multiplex PCR; TCRdb's copy has only in-frame clones and leaves some out. In the table there are some 150,000 clones, 40% to 55% of which are singletons. After removal of 3 bases from V and 7 bases from J, the junction contained 10 bases not matched to a gene. This CDR3 has 15 amino acids. Germline V gene data show CDR1 as SEHNR and CDR2 as FQNEAQ (reference sequence). This clone was counted a few times. What it binds is not known.

J is TRBJ1-2 and V is TRBV7-9, with 8 bases matching TRBD1. The material sequenced was Tregs from blood. The receptor comes from a man aged 18 to 29 in good health. CDR3 DNA sequence: TGTGCCAGCAGCTTTGCCTTGACAGGGGTTGGTGGCTACACCTTC. Translation: CASSFALTGVGGYTF.